One sample yielded the 6 T cell receptor beta chains listed below, sequenced in a study of post-analysis software for immune sequencing data. Findings and caveats of the study: About 5 TRBV segments were significantly more frequent in patients than in controls. TRBV5-6, TRBV5-1 and TRBV20-1 were among these segments.

The authors incorporated unique molecular identifiers into the TCR beta cDNA libraries. TCRdb re-analysed the PCR reads in MiXCR, keeping a single row per CDR3 protein. Of fewer than 550,000 distinct CDR3 sequences in the sample, around a third were seen once. The antigens of these receptors remain unknown. The sequenced sample was blood. The source of these receptors is a girl under 18 with multiple sclerosis.

The rearrangement joins TRBV7-9 to TRBJ2-5; perhaps TRBD2 as D (5 bases). V lost 2 bases and J 4 bases, leaving 14 bases between the germline ends. CDR1 is SEHNR and CDR2 is FQNEAQ in the germline V gene (reference sequence). The CDR3 extends over 15 amino acids. This chain's CDR3 is CASSLHSRGSETQYF. CDR3 DNA sequence: TGTGCCAGCAGCTTACATTCACGGGGTTCAGAGACCCAGTACTTC.

A note on this clonotype: Because the CDR3 is missing its conserved closing phenylalanine or tryptophan, this is likely a read error. J is TRBJ2-3 and V is TRBV11-3; 7 nucleotides agree with TRBD2. CDR3 size: 14 residues. CDR1 SGHNT and CDR2 YENEEA come from the germline V gene. The junction had 3 bases not matched to a gene; V was cut back by 5 bases and J by 1 base. The CDR3 spells CASSRGGRTDTQYC. In DNA, the CDR3 is TGTGCCAGCAGCCGCGGGGGACGCACAGATACGCAGTATTGT.

V usage is TRBV18 and J usage is TRBJ2-3; D is possibly TRBD2 (8 bases). The length of the CDR3 is 18 residues. Trimming removed 3 bases from V and 6 bases from J, with 25 bases in between. Germline loops: CDR1 KGHSH, CDR2 LQKENI. The CDR3 DNA sequence: TGTGCCAGCTCACCGGGACTAGGGGGCTGGCAGGATTCCGATACGCAGTATTTT. Protein sequence: CASSPGLGGWQDSDTQYF.

This clonotype was detected a few times. The rearrangement uses TRBV5-1 and TRBJ2-3; 9 bases are a match to TRBD2. The V gene end was trimmed by 4 bases and the J gene end by 4 bases; junction bases not matched to a gene: 7. Germline loops: CDR1 SGHRS, CDR2 YFSETQ. The CDR3 has 15 amino acids. This chain's CDR3 is CASSTAGGHPDTQYF. In DNA form, the CDR3 reads TGCGCCAGCAGCACCGCGGGGGGGCATCCAGATACGCAGTATTTT. Complete variable domain (other parts from reference TRBV5-1 and TRBJ2-3): KAGVTQTPRYLIKTRGQQVTLSCSPISGHRSVSWYQQTPGQGLQFLFEYFSETQRNKGNFPGRFSGRQFSNSRSEMNVSTLELGDSALYLCASSTAGGHPDTQYFGPGTRLTVL.

This clonotype has only a few counts. The chain recombines TRBV6-5 with TRBJ2-7; D call uncertain. CDR1 is MNHEY, CDR2 SVGAGI, per germline. The CDR3 is 14 amino acids. V shed 8 bases and J shed 1 base, with 15 bases lying between them. CDR3: CASRYFQDSYEQYF. CDR3 in DNA: TGTGCCAGCCGATATTTTCAGGATTCCTACGAGCAGTACTTC.

The chain combines TRBV25-1 with TRBJ1-6; 12 bases agree with TRBD1. The CDR3 has 15 amino acids. V gave up 3 bases and J gave up 7 bases; unmatched junction bases: 1. CDR1 and CDR2 from the germline V gene are MGHDK and SYGVNS. Written as DNA, the CDR3 is TGTGCCAGCAGTGAGGGACAGGGGGCGAATTCACCCCTCCACTTT. This sequence encodes CASSEGQGANSPLHF. Full variable domain (outside the CDR3, taken from reference TRBV25-1 and TRBJ1-6): EADIYQTPRYLVIGTGKKITLECSQTMGHDKMYWYQQDPGMELHLIHYSYGVNSTEKGDLSSESTVSRIRTEHFPLTLESARPSHTSQYLCASSEGQGANSPLHFGNGTRLTVT.